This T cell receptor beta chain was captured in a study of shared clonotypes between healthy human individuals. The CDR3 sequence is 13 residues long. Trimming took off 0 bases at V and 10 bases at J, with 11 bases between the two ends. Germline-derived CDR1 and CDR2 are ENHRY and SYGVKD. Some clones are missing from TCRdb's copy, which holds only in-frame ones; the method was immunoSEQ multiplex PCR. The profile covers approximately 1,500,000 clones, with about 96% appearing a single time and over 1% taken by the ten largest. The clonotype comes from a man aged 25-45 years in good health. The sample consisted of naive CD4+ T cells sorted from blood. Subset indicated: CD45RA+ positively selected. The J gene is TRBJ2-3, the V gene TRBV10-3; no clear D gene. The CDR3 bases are TGTGCCATCAGTGAGTCTGAGATTTTTTCGCAGTATTTT. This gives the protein CAISESEIFSQYF.